A selection of T cell receptor beta chains follows, all from one sample in a study of blood T cells in healthy people across ages. From the 5' RACE reads, TCRdb called clonotypes with MiXCR, one entry per CDR3 protein. The sample has nearly 1 million distinct CDR3 sequences, around 54% seen once. Sequencing used blood. Receptors originate from a woman in her fifties or sixties in good health. The CDR3 runs from the conserved cysteine through the conserved F or W. The D gene is left open where the match is weak. Clone size is shown for a subset of rows, as once, few, many or a class of expanded clone.

TRBV6-4,.,.,TRBJ2-7,TGTGCCAGCAGTGTCGTGCTGGGGTACTCCTACGAGCAGTACTTC,CASSVVLGYSYEQYF
TRBV7-2,.,TRBD2,TRBJ2-7,TGTGCCAGCAGCTTCGGACTAGCGGTACATGAGCAGTACTTC,CASSFGLAVHEQYF
TRBV28,.,.,TRBJ1-5,TGTGCCAGCAAGGGCAATCAGCCCCAGCATTTT,CASKGNQPQHF
TRBV28,few,.,TRBJ2-3,TGTGCCAGCAGTTTAGAACTCCCCGGGGATACGCAGTATTTT,CASSLELPGDTQYF
TRBV7-8,.,TRBD1,TRBJ2-7,TGTGCCAGCAGGAGACTTAGTGGGACAGGGGGCATAAACGAGCAGTACTTC,CASRRLSGTGGINEQYF
TRBV12-3/TRBV12-4,few,.,TRBJ2-7,TGTGCCAGCAGACTAACAGAGGGACCTCGTGCCTACGAGCAGTACTTC,CASRLTEGPRAYEQYF
TRBV3-1,.,.,TRBJ1-5,TGTGCCAGCAGCCAAGACGTGTGGGGGAATCAGCCCCAGCATTTT,CASSQDVWGNQPQHF
TRBV27,many,.,TRBJ2-7,TGTGCCAGCAGTCCACAGGGTCTCAGCTCCTACGAGCAGTACTTC,CASSPQGLSSYEQYF
TRBV28,.,.,TRBJ2-7,TGTGCCAGCAGTTTCCAAGACCATTGGTACTTC,CASSFQDHWYF
TRBV30,.,.,TRBJ2-7,TGTGCCTGGAGTGTAGGGATGGGACCCCGGGGAGCCAATGAGCAGTACTTC,CAWSVGMGPRGANEQYF
TRBV29-1,.,.,TRBJ2-1,TGCAGCGTCTCAAGGGACACGTTTGGTGAGCAGTTCTTC,CSVSRDTFGEQFF
TRBV7-2,few,.,TRBJ2-5,TGTGCCAGCAGCTCACAGGGACACCGGGGGGAGACCCAGTACTTC,CASSSQGHRGETQYF
TRBV30,.,.,TRBJ1-2,TGTGCCTGGAGTGTACATGGGAATGGCTACACCTTC,CAWSVHGNGYTF
TRBV20-1,.,.,TRBJ2-7,TGCAGTGCCCCGATCGCGGGGATTAACGAGCAGTACTTC,CSAPIAGINEQYF
TRBV20-1,few,.,TRBJ2-3,TGCAGTGCGTGGACGACAGATACGCAGTATTTT,CSAWTTDTQYF
TRBV14,.,.,TRBJ2-7,TGTGCCAGCAGCCAGCAAGCGGCCCAGCAGTACTTC,CASSQQAAQQYF